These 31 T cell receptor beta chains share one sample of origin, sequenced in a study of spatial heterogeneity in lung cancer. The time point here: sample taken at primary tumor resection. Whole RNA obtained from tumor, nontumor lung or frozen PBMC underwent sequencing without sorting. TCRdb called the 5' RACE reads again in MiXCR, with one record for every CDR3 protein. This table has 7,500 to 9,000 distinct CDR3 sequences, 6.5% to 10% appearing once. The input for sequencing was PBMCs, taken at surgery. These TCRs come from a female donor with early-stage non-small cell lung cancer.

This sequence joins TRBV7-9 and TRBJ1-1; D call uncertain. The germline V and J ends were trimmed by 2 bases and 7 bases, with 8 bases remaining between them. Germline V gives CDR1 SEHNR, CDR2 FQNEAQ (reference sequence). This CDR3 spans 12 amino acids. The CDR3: CASSLRGFEAFF. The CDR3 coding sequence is TGTGCCAGCAGCTTACGTGGCTTTGAAGCTTTCTTT. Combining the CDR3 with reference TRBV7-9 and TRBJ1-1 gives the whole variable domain DTGVSQNPRHKITKRGQNVTFRCDPISEHNRLYWYRQTLGQGPEFLTYFQNEAQLEKSRLLSDRFSAERPKGSFSTLEIQRTEQGDSAMYLCASSLRGFEAFFGQGTRLTVV.

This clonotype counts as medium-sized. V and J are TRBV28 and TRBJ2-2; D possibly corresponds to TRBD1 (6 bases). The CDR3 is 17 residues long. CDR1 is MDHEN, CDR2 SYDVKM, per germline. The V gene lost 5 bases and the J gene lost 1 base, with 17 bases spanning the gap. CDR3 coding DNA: TGTGCCAGCAGTCCCCCAGGGGTGGCGAGGAACACCGGGGAGCTGTTTTTT. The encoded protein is CASSPPGVARNTGELFF.

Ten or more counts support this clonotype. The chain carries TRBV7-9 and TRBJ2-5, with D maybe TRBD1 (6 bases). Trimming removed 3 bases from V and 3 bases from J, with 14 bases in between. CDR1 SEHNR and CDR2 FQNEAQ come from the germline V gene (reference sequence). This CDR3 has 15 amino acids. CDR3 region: CASSFALTGEETQYF. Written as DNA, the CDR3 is TGTGCCAGCAGCTTTGCCCTGACAGGCGAAGAGACCCAGTACTTC.

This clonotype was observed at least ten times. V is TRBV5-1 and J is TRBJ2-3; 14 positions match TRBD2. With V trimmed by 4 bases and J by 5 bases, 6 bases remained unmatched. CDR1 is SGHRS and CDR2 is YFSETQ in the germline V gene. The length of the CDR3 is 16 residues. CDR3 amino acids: CASSTGTSGRRDTQYF. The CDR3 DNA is TGCGCCAGCAGCACCGGGACTAGCGGGAGACGAGATACGCAGTATTTT.

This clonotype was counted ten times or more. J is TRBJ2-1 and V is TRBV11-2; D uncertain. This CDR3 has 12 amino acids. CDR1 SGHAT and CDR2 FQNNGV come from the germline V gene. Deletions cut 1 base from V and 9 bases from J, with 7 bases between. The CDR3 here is CASSLVASEQFF. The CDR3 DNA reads TGTGCCAGCAGCTTAGTCGCGAGTGAGCAGTTCTTC.

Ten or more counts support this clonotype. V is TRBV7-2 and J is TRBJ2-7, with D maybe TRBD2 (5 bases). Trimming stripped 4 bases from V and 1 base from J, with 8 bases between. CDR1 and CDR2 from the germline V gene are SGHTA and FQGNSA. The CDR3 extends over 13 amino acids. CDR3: CASSSRGSYEQYF. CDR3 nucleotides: TGTGCCAGCAGCTCTCGCGGGTCCTACGAGCAGTACTTC.

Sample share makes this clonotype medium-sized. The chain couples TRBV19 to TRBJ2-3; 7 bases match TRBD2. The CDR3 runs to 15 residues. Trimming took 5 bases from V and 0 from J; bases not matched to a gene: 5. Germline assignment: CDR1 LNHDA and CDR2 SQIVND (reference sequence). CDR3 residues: CASSQGLTSTDTQYF. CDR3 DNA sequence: TGTGCCAGTAGTCAGGGACTAACTAGCACAGATACGCAGTATTTT.

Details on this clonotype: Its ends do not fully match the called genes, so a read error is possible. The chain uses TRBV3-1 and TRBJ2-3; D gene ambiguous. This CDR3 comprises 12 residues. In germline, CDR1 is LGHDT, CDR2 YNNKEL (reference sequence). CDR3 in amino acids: CASGQVVDTQYF. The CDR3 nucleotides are TGTGCCAGCGGCCAAGTCGTAGATACGCAGTATTTT.

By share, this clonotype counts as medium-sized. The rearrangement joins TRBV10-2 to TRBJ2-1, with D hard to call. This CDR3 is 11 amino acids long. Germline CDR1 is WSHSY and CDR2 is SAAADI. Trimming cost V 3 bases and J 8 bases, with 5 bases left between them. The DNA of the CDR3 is TGCGCCAGCAGTGAAATTCATGAGCAGTTCTTC. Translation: CASSEIHEQFF.

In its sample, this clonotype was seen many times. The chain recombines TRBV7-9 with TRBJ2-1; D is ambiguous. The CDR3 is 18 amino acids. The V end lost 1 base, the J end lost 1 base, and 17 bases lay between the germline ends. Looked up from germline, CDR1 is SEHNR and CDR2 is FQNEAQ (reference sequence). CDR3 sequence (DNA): TGTGCCAGCAGCTTAGGCCAACCTGTGAGTTTTTCCTACAATGAGCAGTTCTTC. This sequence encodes CASSLGQPVSFSYNEQFF.

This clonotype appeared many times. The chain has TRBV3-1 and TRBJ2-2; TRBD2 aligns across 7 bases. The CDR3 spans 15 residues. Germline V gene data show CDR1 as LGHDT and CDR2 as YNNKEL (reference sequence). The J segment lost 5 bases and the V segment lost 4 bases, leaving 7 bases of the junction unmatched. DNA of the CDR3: TGTGCCAGCAGCCCCTGGAAGGGAGGGACCGGGGAGCTGTTTTTT. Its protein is CASSPWKGGTGELFF.

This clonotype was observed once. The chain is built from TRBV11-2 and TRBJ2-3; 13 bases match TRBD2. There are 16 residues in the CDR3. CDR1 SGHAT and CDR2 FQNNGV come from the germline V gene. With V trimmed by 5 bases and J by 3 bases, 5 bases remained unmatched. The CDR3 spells CASSEQTSGRTDTQYF. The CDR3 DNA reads TGTGCCAGCAGCGAACAGACTAGCGGGAGGACAGATACGCAGTATTTT.

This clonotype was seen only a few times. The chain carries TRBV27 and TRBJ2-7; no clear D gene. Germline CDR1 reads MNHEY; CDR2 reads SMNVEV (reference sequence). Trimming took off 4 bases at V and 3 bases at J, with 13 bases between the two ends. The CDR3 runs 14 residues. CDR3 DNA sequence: TGTGCCAGCAGTTATGGCCCAAAATACTACGAGCAGTACTTC. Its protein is CASSYGPKYYEQYF.

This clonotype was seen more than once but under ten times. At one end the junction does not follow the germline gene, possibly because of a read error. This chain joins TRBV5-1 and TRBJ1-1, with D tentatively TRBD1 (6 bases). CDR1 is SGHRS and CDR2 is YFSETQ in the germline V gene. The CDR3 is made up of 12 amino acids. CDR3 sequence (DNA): TGCGCCAGCAGTTTGGACAGTTATGAAGCTTTCTTT. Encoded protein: CASSLDSYEAFF.

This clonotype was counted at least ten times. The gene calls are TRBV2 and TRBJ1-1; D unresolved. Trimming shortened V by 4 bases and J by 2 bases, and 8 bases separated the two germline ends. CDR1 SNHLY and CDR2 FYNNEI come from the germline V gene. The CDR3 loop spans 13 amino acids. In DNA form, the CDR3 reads TGTGCCAGCAGTGGTCAGTCAAACACTGAAGCTTTCTTT. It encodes CASSGQSNTEAFF.

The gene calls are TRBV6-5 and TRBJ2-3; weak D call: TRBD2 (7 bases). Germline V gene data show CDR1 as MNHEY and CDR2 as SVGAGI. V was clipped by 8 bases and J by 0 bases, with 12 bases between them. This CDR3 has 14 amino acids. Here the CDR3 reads CASGGGLSTDTQYF. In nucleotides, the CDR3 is TGTGCCAGCGGGGGGGGGCTGAGCACAGATACGCAGTATTTT.

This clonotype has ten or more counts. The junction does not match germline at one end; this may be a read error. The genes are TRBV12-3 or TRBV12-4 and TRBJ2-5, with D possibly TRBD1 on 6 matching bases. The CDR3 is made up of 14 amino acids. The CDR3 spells CASRLGTSQETQYF. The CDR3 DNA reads TGTGCCAGCAGGTTAGGGACATCGCAAGAGACCCAGTACTTC.

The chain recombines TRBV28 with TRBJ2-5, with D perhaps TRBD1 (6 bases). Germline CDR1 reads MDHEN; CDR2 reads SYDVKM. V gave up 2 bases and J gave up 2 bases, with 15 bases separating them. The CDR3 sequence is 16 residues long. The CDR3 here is CASSLMAGVTQETQYF. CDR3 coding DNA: TGTGCCAGCAGTTTAATGGCAGGGGTTACTCAAGAGACCCAGTACTTC.

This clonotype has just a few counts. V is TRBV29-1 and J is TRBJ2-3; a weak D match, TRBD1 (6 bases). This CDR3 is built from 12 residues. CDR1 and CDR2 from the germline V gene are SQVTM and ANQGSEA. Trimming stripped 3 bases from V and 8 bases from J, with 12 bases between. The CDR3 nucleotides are TGCAGCGTTGAGGGGGCAGGAGCTACGCAGTATTTT. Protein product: CSVEGAGATQYF.

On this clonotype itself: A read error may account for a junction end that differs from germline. In DNA form, the CDR3 reads TGCGCCGGCAGTCGGACGGGGATTGAGTACGAGCAGTACTTC. Translation gives CAGSRTGIEYEQYF. This chain joins TRBV23-1 and TRBJ2-7; weak D call: TRBD2 (5 bases). TRBV23-1 is labeled an ORF, and its function is uncertain. CDR3 length: 14 amino acids.

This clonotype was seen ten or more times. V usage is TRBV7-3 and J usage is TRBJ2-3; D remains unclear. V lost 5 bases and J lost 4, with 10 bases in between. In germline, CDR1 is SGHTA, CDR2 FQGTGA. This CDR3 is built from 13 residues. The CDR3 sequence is CASSRNMADTQYF. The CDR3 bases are TGTGCCAGCAGCAGAAACATGGCAGATACGCAGTATTTT.

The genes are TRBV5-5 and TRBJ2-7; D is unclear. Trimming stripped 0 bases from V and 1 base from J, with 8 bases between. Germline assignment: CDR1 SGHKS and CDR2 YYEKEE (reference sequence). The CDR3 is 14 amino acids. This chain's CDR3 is CASSLGLISYEQYF. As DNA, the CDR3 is TGTGCCAGCAGCTTGGGACTTATTTCCTACGAGCAGTACTTC.

CDR3 sequence: CSVAEDYGYTF. For the CDR3, the DNA is TGCAGCGTTGCGGAGGACTATGGCTACACCTTC. The chain couples TRBV29-1 to TRBJ1-2; D is unresolved. The CDR3 runs 11 residues. V lost 4 bases, J lost 3 bases, and 6 bases lay in between. Germline V lookup: CDR1 SQVTM, CDR2 ANQGSEA.

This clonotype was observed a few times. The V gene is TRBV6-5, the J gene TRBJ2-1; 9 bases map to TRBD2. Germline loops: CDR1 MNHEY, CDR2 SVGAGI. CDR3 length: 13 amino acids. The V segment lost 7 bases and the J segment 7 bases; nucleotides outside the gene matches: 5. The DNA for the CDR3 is TGTGCCAGCAAACTAGCGGGCGTTAATGAGCAGTTCTTC. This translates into CASKLAGVNEQFF.

This CDR3 is CASSLEQHNEQFF. The DNA of the CDR3 is TGTGCCAGCAGCTTGGAACAGCACAATGAGCAGTTCTTC. This chain connects TRBV5-5 to TRBJ2-1; D not certain. This CDR3 region has 13 residues. Germline V gives CDR1 SGHKS, CDR2 YYEKEE (reference sequence). V was pared by 0 bases and J by 5 bases, with 6 bases between. Variable domain in full (rest from reference TRBV5-5 and TRBJ2-1): DAGVTQSPTHLIKTRGQQVTLRCSPISGHKSVSWYQQVLGQGPQFIFQYYEKEERGRGNFPDRFSARQFPNYSSELNVNALLLGDSALYLCASSLEQHNEQFFGPGTRLTVL.

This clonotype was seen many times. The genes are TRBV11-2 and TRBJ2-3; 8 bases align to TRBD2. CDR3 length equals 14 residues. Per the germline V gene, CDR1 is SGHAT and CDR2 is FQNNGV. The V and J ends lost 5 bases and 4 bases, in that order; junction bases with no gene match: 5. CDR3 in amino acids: CASSRSGKADTQYF. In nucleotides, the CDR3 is TGTGCCAGCAGCCGTAGCGGGAAGGCAGATACGCAGTATTTT.

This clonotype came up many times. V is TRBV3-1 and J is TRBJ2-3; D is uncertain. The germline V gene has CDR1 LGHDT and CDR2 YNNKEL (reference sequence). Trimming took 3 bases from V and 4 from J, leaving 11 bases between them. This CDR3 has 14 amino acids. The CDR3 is CASSHALGADTQYF. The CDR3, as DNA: TGTGCCAGCAGCCACGCCCTCGGCGCAGATACGCAGTATTTT.

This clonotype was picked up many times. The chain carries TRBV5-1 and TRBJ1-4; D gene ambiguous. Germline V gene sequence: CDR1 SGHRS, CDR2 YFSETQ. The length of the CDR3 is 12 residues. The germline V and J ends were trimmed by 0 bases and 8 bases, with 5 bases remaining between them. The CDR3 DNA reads TGCGCCAGCAGCTTGGACGGGGAAAAACTGTTTTTT. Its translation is CASSLDGEKLFF.

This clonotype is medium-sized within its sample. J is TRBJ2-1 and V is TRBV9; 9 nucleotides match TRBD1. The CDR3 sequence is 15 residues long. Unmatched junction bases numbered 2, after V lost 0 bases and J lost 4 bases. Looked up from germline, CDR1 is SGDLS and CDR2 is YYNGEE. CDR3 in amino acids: CASSVADRGYNEQFF. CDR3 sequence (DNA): TGTGCCAGCAGCGTAGCGGACAGGGGATACAATGAGCAGTTCTTC.

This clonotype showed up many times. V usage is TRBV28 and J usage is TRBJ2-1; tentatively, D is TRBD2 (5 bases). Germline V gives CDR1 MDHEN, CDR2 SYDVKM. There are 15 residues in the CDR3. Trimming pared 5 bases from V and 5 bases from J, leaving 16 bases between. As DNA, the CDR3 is TGTGCCAGCAGTCCCACCGGGATTGGGAACAATGAGCAGTTCTTC. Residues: CASSPTGIGNNEQFF.

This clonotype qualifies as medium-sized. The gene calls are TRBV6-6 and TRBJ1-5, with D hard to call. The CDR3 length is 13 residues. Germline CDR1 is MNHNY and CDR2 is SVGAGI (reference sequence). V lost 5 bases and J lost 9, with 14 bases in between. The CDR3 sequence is CASSPTVRAPQHF. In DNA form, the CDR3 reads TGTGCCAGCAGTCCCACGGTCCGGGCGCCCCAGCATTTT.